Listed here is a single TCR beta chain. Primers included in the PCR were 60 Vbeta and 13 Jbeta primers. The assay was immunoSEQ multiplex PCR, and TCRdb's table has in-frame clones only and misses some. This sample has about 190,000 clones, with about four fifths found just once. The sample is drawn from a study of cytomegalovirus exposure and HLA in healthy donors. This clonotype was sampled from a woman aged 45-65 years in good health and CMV-seropositive. The sequencing sample was made of PBMCs.

The CDR3 protein is CASSLVTGGGYEQYF. The CDR3 DNA reads TGCGCCAGCAGCTTGGTAACAGGGGGCGGGTACGAGCAGTACTTC. The chain employs TRBV5-1 and TRBJ2-7; 9 nucleotides match TRBD1. Germline V gives CDR1 SGHRS, CDR2 YFSETQ. This CDR3 region has 15 residues. Trimming took 0 bases from V and 4 from J; bases not matched to a gene: 5.